These 18 T cell receptor beta chains were all obtained from the same sample, sequenced in a study of T cell responses to AZD1222 COVID-19 vaccine. Libraries were prepared by immunoSEQ multiplex PCR; TCRdb keeps only in-frame clonotypes and omits some of them. The table has 250,000 to 300,000 clones, 94% seen once. Sequenced here: peripheral blood, sampled 28 days after the second AZD1222 dose. Receptor source: an adult who received the AZD1222 COVID-19 vaccine.

The rearrangement joins TRBV19 to TRBJ2-7; TRBD2 agrees at 7 bases. This CDR3 spans 15 amino acids. J was trimmed by 7 bases and V by 8 bases; bases with no gene match: 17. Germline V gene sequence: CDR1 LNHDA, CDR2 SQIVND (reference sequence). The CDR3: CASSKAGATSREQYF. As DNA, the CDR3 is TGTGCCAGTTCCAAGGCGGGAGCGACCTCTAGGGAGCAGTACTTC.

This chain uses TRBV27 with TRBJ1-1, with D tentatively TRBD1 (5 bases). V lost 2 bases, J lost 4 bases, and 11 bases lay in between. The CDR3 runs 14 residues. Germline CDR1 and CDR2: MNHEY and SMNVEV (reference sequence). The CDR3 sequence is CASSLPGTSTEAFF. The CDR3 DNA follows: TGTGCCAGCAGTTTACCCGGGACCAGCACTGAAGCTTTCTTT.

V usage is TRBV20-1 and J usage is TRBJ1-1; no clear D. Trimming stripped 3 bases from V and 0 bases from J, with 11 bases between. CDR1 and CDR2 from the germline V gene are DFQATT and SNEGSKA (reference sequence). The CDR3 length is 14 residues. The CDR3 sequence is CSASPPTMNTEAFF. The CDR3 DNA reads TGCAGTGCTAGTCCCCCCACAATGAACACTGAAGCTTTCTTT.

CDR3 residues: CASNLITGTSYNEQFF. The CDR3 DNA reads as TGTGCCAGCAATCTAATTACCGGGACGTCTTACAATGAGCAGTTCTTC. The chain carries TRBV21-1 and TRBJ2-1. TRBV21-1 is designated a pseudogene. The CDR3 runs 16 residues.

The rearrangement joins TRBV29-1 to TRBJ1-1; tentatively, D is TRBD1 (6 bases). Germline V lookup: CDR1 SQVTM, CDR2 ANQGSEA. This CDR3 has 11 amino acids. V was shortened by 4 bases and J by 5 bases, with 8 bases between the two germline ends. CDR3 sequence reads: CSVVRGTEAFF. CDR3 bases: TGCAGCGTTGTAAGGGGGACTGAAGCTTTCTTT.

The V call is TRBV28, the J call TRBJ1-1, with D unclear. Looked up from germline, CDR1 is MDHEN and CDR2 is SYDVKM. This CDR3 region has 14 residues. With 3 bases removed from V and 0 bases from J, the gap between germline ends came to 8 bases. DNA of the CDR3: TGTGCCAGCAGTTTGTTTACTCTGAACACTGAAGCTTTCTTT. It codes for CASSLFTLNTEAFF.

The chain couples TRBV27 to TRBJ2-7; no clear D gene. CDR3 length: 14 amino acids. Germline CDR1 MNHEY, CDR2 SMNVEV (reference sequence). V was cut by 2 bases and J by 0 bases, with 8 bases left in between. The CDR3 region has the DNA TGTGCCAGCAGTTTAACCCTGAGCTCCTACGAGCAGTACTTC. This encodes CASSLTLSSYEQYF.

The J gene is TRBJ2-3, the V gene TRBV19; 14 bases fit TRBD2. This CDR3 has 17 residues. Trimming removed 7 bases from V and 8 bases from J; junction bases left unmatched: 14. Germline values: CDR1 LNHDA, CDR2 SQIVND (reference sequence). The CDR3: CASTTTSGRGPRGTQYF. CDR3 bases: TGTGCCAGTACCACGACTAGCGGGAGGGGGCCGCGGGGTACGCAGTATTTT.

V and J are TRBV7-9 and TRBJ2-5; D not resolved. V was trimmed by 5 bases and J by 4 bases, leaving 23 bases between them. From germline, CDR1 is SEHNR and CDR2 FQNEAQ (reference sequence). This CDR3 has 17 amino acids. This chain's CDR3 is CASSPLALQGRRETQYF. CDR3 in DNA: TGTGCCAGCAGCCCCTTGGCCCTACAAGGTAGAAGAGAGACCCAGTACTTC.

This clone was picked up a small number of times. This chain links TRBV4-1 with TRBJ1-1, with a weak D call TRBD1 (5 bases). The CDR3 has 12 amino acids. Trimming stripped 6 bases from V and 7 bases from J, with 12 bases between. Looked up from germline, CDR1 is MGHRA and CDR2 is YSYEKL. The CDR3 sequence: CASSQRGSEAFF. CDR3 in DNA: TGCGCCAGCAGTCAAAGGGGAAGTGAAGCTTTCTTT.

The rearrangement uses TRBV4-2 and TRBJ1-2, with D maybe TRBD1 (6 bases). Trimming left V 0 bases short and J 1 base short, with 12 bases between. There are 16 residues in the CDR3. The germline V gene encodes CDR1 LGHNA and CDR2 YNFKEQ. Written as DNA, the CDR3 is TGTGCCAGCAGCCAAGATCTAGGGACAAATAACTATGGCTACACCTTC. Protein product: CASSQDLGTNNYGYTF.

V and J are TRBV5-4 and TRBJ2-7; the D gene is possibly TRBD1 (5 bases). This CDR3 has 14 residues. Per the germline V gene, CDR1 is SGHNT and CDR2 is YYREEE (reference sequence). V lost 1 base to trimming and J lost 5 bases, with 13 bases between them. CDR3 sequence reads: CASSLWASGNEQYF. CDR3 bases: TGTGCCAGCAGCTTGTGGGCTTCAGGGAACGAGCAGTACTTC. The complete variable domain, with remaining parts taken from reference TRBV5-4 and TRBJ2-7, reads ETGVTQSPTHLIKTRGQQVTLRCSSQSGHNTVSWYQQALGQGPQFIFQYYREEENGRGNFPPRFSGLQFPNYSSELNVNALELDDSALYLCASSLWASGNEQYFGPGTRLTVT.

The chain joins TRBV21-1 to TRBJ1-5. TRBV21-1 is deemed a pseudogene. The CDR3 loop spans 14 amino acids. The CDR3 sequence: CASSKLDSNQPQHF. CDR3 nucleotide sequence: TGTGCCAGCAGCAAGTTGGATAGCAATCAGCCCCAGCATTTT.

The chain joins TRBV5-4 to TRBJ2-7; D remains ambiguous. The CDR3 consists of 14 residues. V gave up 3 bases and J gave up 1 base, with 11 bases separating them. Germline V gene lookup returns CDR1 SGHNT and CDR2 YYREEE (reference sequence). The CDR3: CASSSVGRSYEQYF. In DNA form, the CDR3 reads TGTGCCAGCAGCTCCGTTGGGCGTTCCTACGAGCAGTACTTC. The entire variable domain, with the rest obtained from reference TRBV5-4 and TRBJ2-7, is as follows: ETGVTQSPTHLIKTRGQQVTLRCSSQSGHNTVSWYQQALGQGPQFIFQYYREEENGRGNFPPRFSGLQFPNYSSELNVNALELDDSALYLCASSSVGRSYEQYFGPGTRLTVT.

The count of this clone is one. V is TRBV28 and J is TRBJ2-3; 9 bases are a match to TRBD1. Per germline, CDR1 MDHEN and CDR2 SYDVKM. V was clipped by 4 bases and J by 4 bases; unmatched bases: 6. This CDR3 region has 15 residues. CDR3 bases: TGTGCCAGCAGTTACCGGGACAGGGATGCAGATACGCAGTATTTT. This codes for CASSYRDRDADTQYF.

The rearrangement links TRBV7-3 to TRBJ2-7; D may be TRBD2 (5 bases). CDR1 is SGHTA, CDR2 FQGTGA, per germline. Trimming stripped 2 bases from V and 0 bases from J, with 11 bases between. The CDR3 covers 15 residues. In DNA form, the CDR3 reads TGTGCCAGCAGCTTATGGACTGCGCCCTCCTACGAGCAGTACTTC. Translated: CASSLWTAPSYEQYF.

The chain carries TRBV10-3 and TRBJ2-2, with D unclear. This CDR3 is 14 amino acids long. V lost 2 bases to trimming and J lost 0 bases, with 4 bases between them. Germline assignment: CDR1 ENHRY and CDR2 SYGVKD. DNA for the CDR3: TGTGCCATCAGTGAGGGGACGAACACCGGGGAGCTGTTTTTT. The encoded protein is CAISEGTNTGELFF.

CDR3 nucleotides: TGTGCCAGCAGTGGTCGGCAGACTAGCGGTTTGTACGAGCAGTACTTC. Residues: CASSGRQTSGLYEQYF. This chain connects TRBV6-2 or TRBV6-3 to TRBJ2-7, with 9 bases that match TRBD2. V trimming: 5 bases; J trimming: 4 bases; junction bases outside the gene matches: 12. CDR1 MNHEY and CDR2 SVGEGT come from the germline V gene. The CDR3 sequence is 16 residues long.